This T cell receptor beta chain was retrieved from a study of tumor and adjacent non-tumor tissue in lung cancer. The template was RNA from unsorted bulk tissue. This non-tumor lung sample came from over 3 cm beyond the tumor edge. Points from the study as a whole: Compared with tumor, normal lung showed significantly lower TCR diversity.

This clonotype was recorded at least ten times. Its specificity is unknown. CDR1 is SGHAT and CDR2 is FQNNGV in the germline V gene. V was clipped by 1 base and J by 5 bases, with 5 bases between them. The CDR3 totals 13 residues. The library came from three nested PCR rounds adapted from ARM-PCR protocols. TCRdb reanalysed the multiplex PCR reads using MiXCR and keeps one entry per CDR3 protein. Among around 99,000 distinct CDR3 sequences listed, about 63% were seen once. The origin of this receptor is a man between 60 and 75 years old with non-small cell lung cancer. Specimen: distant non-tumor lung tissue. V gene TRBV11-2 combines with J gene TRBJ2-2, with a possible D match to TRBD2 (5 bases). Here the CDR3 DNA reads TGTGCCAGCAGCTTAGGAGGGACCGGGGAGCTGTTTTTT. Translated, it gives CASSLGGTGELFF.